Following are 28 T cell receptor beta chains from one sample sequenced in a study of shared clonotypes between healthy human individuals. Sequencing was performed with immunoSEQ multiplex PCR; in TCRdb, only in-frame clones are kept and a portion is missing. Here the sample spans some 1,900,000 clones, about 94% being singletons. Selected positively for CCR7 and CD45RO-negative, naive CD8 cells excluded terminally differentiated effector memory CD45RA+ cells. Sequenced material: naive CD8+ T cells sorted from blood. Receptors were obtained from a man between 18 and 35 years old in good health.

The rearrangement links TRBV9 to TRBJ2-3, with unresolved D. From germline, CDR1 is SGDLS and CDR2 YYNGEE. The CDR3 length is 16 residues. V dropped 4 bases and J dropped 2 bases, with 17 bases sitting between them. This CDR3 is CASSTEPRPATDTQYF. CDR3 DNA sequence: TGTGCCAGCAGCACGGAACCGCGCCCGGCCACAGATACGCAGTATTTT.

The rearrangement joins TRBV6-5 to TRBJ1-2; D is ambiguous. Trimming took off 9 bases at V and 1 base at J, with 18 bases between the two ends. Germline loops: CDR1 MNHEY, CDR2 SVGAGI. This CDR3 is built from 15 residues. CDR3 residues: CASAFSGRINYGYTF. CDR3 DNA: TGTGCCAGTGCCTTCTCGGGCAGAATTAACTATGGCTACACCTTC.

Concerning this clone: Because it lacks the conserved phenylalanine or tryptophan at the end, this CDR3 is likely a read error. No DNA is shown, since the ends of the CDR3 on it are uncertain; the CDR3 is the one TCRdb lists. The V gene is TRBV7-9, the J gene TRBJ1-4. CDR1 and CDR2 (germline): SEHNR, FQNEAQ (reference sequence). The CDR3 length equals 17 residues, ends included. The CDR3 is CASSSKPNYLPIRGGGL.

The chain joins TRBV6-5 to TRBJ1-2; 9 bases align to TRBD1. CDR3 length equals 16 residues. Germline V gives CDR1 MNHEY, CDR2 SVGAGI. V shed 4 bases, J shed 6 bases, and the junction held 12 bases outside the gene matches. CDR3 nucleotides: TGTGCCAGCAGTTTTGGGACAGGGAATTTGGATCATGGCTACACCTTC. This gives the protein CASSFGTGNLDHGYTF.

The V call is TRBV21-1, the J call TRBJ2-1. TRBV21-1 is a pseudogene segment. This CDR3 has 12 residues. The CDR3 reads CASSKEGSRQFF. CDR3 nucleotides: TGTGCCAGCAGCAAAGAGGGTAGCAGGCAGTTCTTC.

CDR3 loop: CASGLVDQPQHF. CDR3 in DNA: TGTGCTAGTGGTTTGGTTGATCAGCCCCAGCATTTT. The V call is TRBV12-5, the J call TRBJ1-5; D gene unclear. The CDR3 is 12 residues long. Germline lookup yields CDR1 LGHNT and CDR2 FRNRAP. V lost 0 bases and J lost 5, with 2 bases in between.

This chain connects TRBV23-1 to TRBJ1-4; the D gene is possibly TRBD1 (5 bases). TRBV23-1 is classed as an ORF, of uncertain function. The CDR3 consists of 17 residues. V lost 0 bases to trimming and J lost 7 bases, with 18 bases between them. CDR3 amino acids: CASSQSGRGWGGEKLFF. Here the CDR3 DNA reads TGCGCCAGCAGTCAATCTGGGAGGGGTTGGGGCGGTGAAAAACTGTTTTTT.

J is TRBJ2-3 and V is TRBV7-9; 7 bases line up with TRBD2. The V segment lost 4 bases and the J segment 3 bases; nucleotides outside the gene matches: 13. In germline, CDR1 is SEHNR, CDR2 FQNEAQ (reference sequence). This CDR3 has 17 residues. CDR3 in amino acids: CASSSDLSGRGTDTQYF. CDR3 bases: TGTGCCAGCAGCTCGGACCTGAGCGGGCGGGGGACAGATACGCAGTATTTT.

Comments on this clone: This same CDR3 is encoded by further DNA sequences in the sample. The CDR3 region is CASSRGLNQPQHF. In nucleotides, the CDR3 is TGTGCCAGCAGTCGGGGGCTGAATCAGCCCCAGCATTTT. The chain joins TRBV28 to TRBJ1-5; D perhaps matches TRBD1 (6 bases). Deletions cut 5 bases from V and 4 bases from J, with 9 bases between. CDR3 size: 13 residues. Per the germline V gene, CDR1 is MDHEN and CDR2 is SYDVKM.

This chain joins TRBV5-1 and TRBJ1-1; the D is unclear. Trimming stripped 4 bases from V and 0 bases from J, with 4 bases between. Germline lookup yields CDR1 SGHRS and CDR2 YFSETQ. CDR3 size: 12 residues. The CDR3 nucleotides read TGCGCCAGCAGCGTCATGAACACTGAAGCTTTCTTT. Amino acid sequence: CASSVMNTEAFF.

In the case of this clone: Relative to the germline gene, one junction end is altered; a read error may explain this. This chain joins TRBV11-1 and TRBJ2-3; 9 bases are a match to TRBD2. Germline lookup yields CDR1 SGHAT and CDR2 FQDESV (reference sequence). The CDR3 sequence is 14 residues long. CDR3: CASSLAGPTDTQYF. The CDR3 bases are TGTGCCAGCAGCCTAGCGGGGCCCACAGATACGCAGTATTTT.

The chain carries TRBV11-2 and TRBJ2-7; D gene unclear. The germline gives CDR1 SGHAT, CDR2 FQNNGV. The CDR3 loop spans 12 amino acids. Trimming left V 5 bases short and J 4 bases short, with 9 bases between. CDR3 nucleotides: TGTGCCAGCAGCCAGGTGGTATACGAGCAGTACTTC. Its protein product is CASSQVVYEQYF.

This clone was counted a single time. Other DNA sequences of this sample code for an identical CDR3. The rearrangement uses TRBV27 and TRBJ2-3; the match to TRBD2 covers 12 bases. CDR3 size: 15 residues. V lost 5 bases and J lost 3; bases outside the gene matches: 3. Germline V lookup: CDR1 MNHEY, CDR2 SMNVEV (reference sequence). CDR3 DNA: TGTGCCAGCAGTCCCGGGACTAGCGGGACAGATACGCAGTATTTT. It yields the protein CASSPGTSGTDTQYF.

The chain couples TRBV6-5 to TRBJ2-1; TRBD2 agrees at 10 bases. The germline CDR1 and CDR2 sequences are MNHEY and SVGAGI. The CDR3 contains 15 residues. V lost 6 bases, J lost 3 bases, and 5 bases stayed unmatched. DNA for the CDR3: TGTGCCAGCAGCCCGGGGACTAGCGTCTACAATGAGCAGTTCTTC. It is translated as CASSPGTSVYNEQFF.

The chain recombines TRBV4-1 with TRBJ2-3, with D possibly being TRBD1 or TRBD2 (5 bases each). V dropped 8 bases and J dropped 2 bases, with 11 bases sitting between them. The CDR3 covers 13 residues. The V gene's germline CDR1 is MGHRA and CDR2 YSYEKL. The CDR3 nucleotides are TGCGCCAGCTGGGACGGCCACACAGATACGCAGTATTTT. It codes for CASWDGHTDTQYF.

The chain employs TRBV4-3 and TRBJ1-1, with a tentative D call TRBD1 (6 bases). Trimming shortened V by 4 bases and J by 5 bases, and 17 bases separated the two germline ends. Germline V gene sequence: CDR1 LGHNA, CDR2 YSLEER. The CDR3 is 15 amino acids. This chain's CDR3 is CASSRPREGGTEAFF. CDR3 nucleotides: TGCGCCAGCAGCCGCCCCAGGGAAGGGGGTACTGAAGCTTTCTTT.

This clone was recorded only once. The chain combines TRBV27 with TRBJ2-7; D is uncertain. V lost 2 bases to trimming and J lost 5 bases, with 16 bases between them. CDR1 is MNHEY and CDR2 is SMNVEV in the germline V gene (reference sequence). The CDR3 spans 15 residues. The CDR3 reads CASSLGSNGWNEQYF. The CDR3 bases are TGTGCCAGCAGTTTAGGAAGCAATGGGTGGAACGAGCAGTACTTC.

This clone was seen a single time. This sequence joins TRBV27 and TRBJ2-5; TRBD2 matches at 8 bases. J lost 3 bases, V lost 5 bases, and 5 bases had no gene match. Germline V gives CDR1 MNHEY, CDR2 SMNVEV (reference sequence). The CDR3 has 14 residues. The CDR3 nucleotides are TGTGCCAGCAGTCCCCAGCGGGAGAAAGAGACCCAGTACTTC. It yields the protein CASSPQREKETQYF.

This sequence joins TRBV30 and TRBJ1-5; maybe TRBD1 (6 bases). V lost 0 bases, J lost 3 bases, and 9 bases lay in between. The CDR3 sequence is 14 residues long. Germline-derived CDR1 and CDR2 are GTSNPN and SVGIG (reference sequence). As DNA, the CDR3 is TGTGCCTGGAGTGTACGGGGGCTCAATCAGCCCCAGCATTTT. It encodes CAWSVRGLNQPQHF.

The rearrangement links TRBV7-2 to TRBJ2-3; TRBD1 matches at 9 bases. The junction had 8 bases not matched to a gene; V was cut back by 5 bases and J by 5 bases. The CDR3 is 15 residues long. Germline V gene sequence: CDR1 SGHTA, CDR2 FQGNSA. The CDR3 DNA reads TGTGCCAGCAGCCCGGGACAGGGTTTCGGAGATACGCAGTATTTT. Its translation: CASSPGQGFGDTQYF.

Of note for this clone: Other DNA sequences in the same sample also yield this CDR3. The chain recombines TRBV6-5 with TRBJ1-2; D uncertain. This CDR3 comprises 15 residues. The V gene's germline CDR1 is MNHEY and CDR2 SVGAGI. The V end lost 0 bases, the J end lost 2 bases, and 10 bases lay between the germline ends. The CDR3 sequence is CASSYSEGYNYGYTF. The CDR3 nucleotides are TGTGCCAGCAGTTACTCGGAGGGCTACAACTATGGCTACACCTTC.

V gene TRBV19 combines with J gene TRBJ2-1; the D gene is possibly TRBD2 (6 bases). Germline-derived CDR1 and CDR2 are LNHDA and SQIVND (reference sequence). This CDR3 is 16 amino acids long. The V gene lost 3 bases and the J gene lost 4 bases, with 16 bases spanning the gap. In DNA form, the CDR3 reads TGTGCCAGTAGTATGCAGGGCGGGATTTCGTACAATGAGCAGTTCTTC. It is translated as CASSMQGGISYNEQFF.

This rearrangement joins TRBV19 to TRBJ1-1; D perhaps matches TRBD1 (6 bases). Per germline, CDR1 LNHDA and CDR2 SQIVND (reference sequence). This CDR3 is built from 13 residues. V was cut by 3 bases and J by 7 bases, with 12 bases left in between. CDR3 sequence: CASSISRGREAFF. The CDR3 coding sequence is TGTGCCAGTAGTATTTCCAGGGGCCGTGAAGCTTTCTTT.

This clone came up a few times. Other nucleotide sequences in the sample specify the same CDR3. V and J are TRBV7-9 and TRBJ1-2; 11 bases are a match to TRBD1. The CDR3 extends over 15 amino acids. After removal of 3 bases from V and 1 base from J, the junction contained 1 base not matched to a gene. Germline CDR1 is SEHNR and CDR2 is FQNEAQ (reference sequence). CDR3 DNA: TGTGCCAGCAGCTTGGGACAGGGGGTTAACTATGGCTACACCTTC. Its protein product is CASSLGQGVNYGYTF.

V is TRBV6-6 and J is TRBJ1-5, with D unclear. V was cut by 1 base and J by 0 bases, with 10 bases left in between. Per germline, CDR1 MNHNY and CDR2 SVGAGI (reference sequence). The length of the CDR3 is 16 residues. This CDR3 reads CASSYWAPGSNQPQHF. As DNA, the CDR3 is TGTGCCAGCAGTTACTGGGCTCCAGGTAGCAATCAGCCCCAGCATTTT.

In its sample, this clone was seen a few times. The rearrangement links TRBV7-9 to TRBJ2-7; D could derive from TRBD1 or TRBD2 (5 bases each). This CDR3 comprises 14 residues. Per germline, CDR1 SEHNR and CDR2 FQNEAQ (reference sequence). V gave up 2 bases and J gave up 3 bases, with 11 bases separating them. CDR3 DNA sequence: TGTGCCAGCAGCTTACAGGGAGTGGACTACGAGCAGTACTTC. It translates to CASSLQGVDYEQYF.

On this clone: Additional DNA sequences in this sample encode the identical CDR3. The chain carries TRBV9 and TRBJ2-5; 7 nucleotides agree with TRBD2. In germline, CDR1 is SGDLS, CDR2 YYNGEE. The ends lost 0 bases at V and 5 bases at J; junction bases unmatched: 7. The CDR3 is made up of 15 amino acids. CDR3 nucleotide sequence: TGTGCCAGCAGCGTAGCAGGCGGGGGTGGCGAGACCCAGTACTTC. Protein: CASSVAGGGGETQYF.

This chain joins TRBV7-9 and TRBJ2-5; weak D call: TRBD1 (6 bases). This CDR3 has 16 amino acids. V lost 4 bases and J lost 3, with 18 bases in between. Germline CDR1 SEHNR, CDR2 FQNEAQ (reference sequence). CDR3 region: CASSSRAGVAEETQYF. DNA of the CDR3: TGTGCCAGCAGCTCCCGGGCAGGGGTTGCAGAAGAGACCCAGTACTTC.